This T cell receptor (beta chain) was sequenced during a study of cytomegalovirus exposure and HLA in healthy donors. 13 Jbeta primers and 60 Vbeta primers were used for the PCR. TCRdb's copy holds only in-frame clones and misses some; the assay was immunoSEQ multiplex PCR. The sample holds under 200,000 clones. Sequencing was performed on PBMCs. This clonotype was sampled from a man aged 25-45 years in good health and CMV-seronegative.

CDR3 bases: TGCAGCGTTGAGCGGCCGATGAACACCGGGGAGCTGTTTTTT. Translating gives CSVERPMNTGELFF. The chain is built from TRBV29-1 and TRBJ2-2; D remains unclear. CDR3 length equals 14 residues. The V gene lost 3 bases and the J gene lost 1 base, with 9 bases spanning the gap. Germline V lookup: CDR1 SQVTM, CDR2 ANQGSEA.